This is a list of T cell receptor beta chains from one sample in a study of cytomegalovirus exposure and HLA in healthy donors. The method was immunoSEQ multiplex PCR; TCRdb's version includes in-frame clones alone and lacks a portion of them. The data hold around 63,000 clones, with more than 70% observed a single time. What was sequenced was PBMCs. All receptors come from a man aged 35 to 55 in good health and CMV-seronegative. The CDR3 runs from the conserved cysteine through the conserved F or W. D genes are given only for firm matches. Size is omitted from some rows. Given values are once, few, many or a class for expanded clones.

cdr3_length: 16; clone_size: NA; v_call: TRBV18; j_call: TRBJ2-2; d_call: TRBD1; cdr3_aa: CASSPPGGSNTGELFF; cdr3_nt: TGTGCCAGCTCACCGCCAGGGGGCTCGAACACCGGGGAGCTGTTTTTT
cdr3_length: 10; clone_size: NA; v_call: TRBV5-4; j_call: TRBJ2-7; d_call: NA; cdr3_aa: CAPRGKGKYF; cdr3_nt: TGTGCCCCGAGGGGGAAGGGAAAGTACTTC
cdr3_length: 13; clone_size: NA; v_call: TRBV7-9; j_call: TRBJ1-1; d_call: TRBD1; cdr3_aa: CASSSTGETEAFF; cdr3_nt: TGTGCCAGCAGCTCCACAGGGGAAACTGAAGCTTTCTTT
cdr3_length: 17; clone_size: NA; v_call: TRBV7-9; j_call: TRBJ2-7; d_call: TRBD1; cdr3_aa: CSSSPPWGQGAQEEQYF; cdr3_nt: TGTTCCAGCAGCCCTCCATGGGGACAGGGGGCGCAAGAAGAGCAGTACTTC
cdr3_length: 16; clone_size: NA; v_call: TRBV7-3; j_call: TRBJ2-2; d_call: NA; cdr3_aa: CASSPNSMANTGELFF; cdr3_nt: TGTGCCAGCAGCCCTAATTCAATGGCGAACACCGGGGAGCTGTTTTTT
cdr3_length: 16; clone_size: NA; v_call: TRBV19; j_call: TRBJ2-2; d_call: TRBD1; cdr3_aa: CASSIPPGQITGELFF; cdr3_nt: TGTGCCAGTAGTATACCTCCGGGACAGATCACCGGGGAGCTGTTTTTT
cdr3_length: 11; clone_size: NA; v_call: TRBV29-1; j_call: TRBJ2-7; d_call: NA; cdr3_aa: CSVDSGYEQYF; cdr3_nt: TGCAGCGTTGATAGCGGCTACGAGCAGTACTTC
cdr3_length: 14; clone_size: NA; v_call: TRBV23-1; j_call: TRBJ2-7; d_call: TRBD2; cdr3_aa: CASIGTSDSYEQYF; cdr3_nt: TGCGCCAGCATCGGGACTAGCGACTCCTACGAGCAGTACTTC
cdr3_length: 19; clone_size: NA; v_call: TRBV7-3; j_call: TRBJ2-1; d_call: TRBD2; cdr3_aa: CASSPGKVILAGGSNEQFF; cdr3_nt: TGTGCCAGCAGCCCCGGGAAGGTTATCCTAGCGGGGGGGAGCAATGAGCAGTTCTTC
cdr3_length: 16; clone_size: once; v_call: TRBV7-2; j_call: TRBJ2-5; d_call: TRBD2; cdr3_aa: CASSLGGLAGGETQYF; cdr3_nt: TGTGCCAGCAGCCTAGGGGGACTAGCGGGGGGAGAGACCCAGTACTTC
cdr3_length: 13; clone_size: NA; v_call: TRBV7-8; j_call: TRBJ2-1; d_call: TRBD1; cdr3_aa: CASSTRTGSEQFF; cdr3_nt: TGTGCCAGCAGCACTCGGACAGGGTCTGAGCAGTTCTTC